The clone carrying this TCR beta chain was seen repeatedly, ten times or more. This entry is derived from a study of blood T cell repertoires in COVID-19. Study as a whole: Acute and convalescent COVID-19 samples came from the United States, Italy and Spain.

Sequencing was performed with immunoSEQ multiplex PCR; in TCRdb, only in-frame clones are kept and a portion is missing. The data show about 190,000 clones, more than 60% seen once. V dropped 5 bases and J dropped 6; count of bases not matched to a gene: 10. The germline gives CDR1 MDHEN, CDR2 SYDVKM. This CDR3 spans 17 amino acids. The sequence came from a woman in her forties or fifties with acute or convalescent COVID-19. The V gene is TRBV28, the J gene TRBJ2-2, with TRBD1 identical over 12 bases. Sequenced sample: peripheral blood. This CDR3 reads CASSRDRGRDWAGELFF. The CDR3 DNA reads as TGTGCCAGCAGTCGGGACAGGGGGCGCGATTGGGCCGGGGAGCTGTTTTTT.